Only a few counts were recorded for the clone carrying this T cell receptor beta chain. Clones were sequenced by immunoSEQ multiplex PCR, and TCRdb holds only the in-frame ones, with some missing. The repertoire holds fewer than 35,000 clones, with around 80% as singletons. These data originate in a study of T cells in narcolepsy. The germline V gene has CDR1 SGHTA and CDR2 FQGNSA. CDR3 size: 14 residues. J gave up 4 bases and V 5 bases, and 4 bases lay outside the gene matches. The genes are TRBV7-2 and TRBJ1-3; the match to TRBD1 covers 8 bases. The receptor was derived from a human donor with narcolepsy. Sequencing was carried out using CD45RA- memory CD4+ T cells from PBMCs. CDR3 region: CASSLTGAGNTIYF. For the CDR3, the DNA is TGTGCCAGCAGCCTGACAGGGGCGGGAAACACCATATATTTT. The full variable domain, with the rest looked up from reference TRBV7-2 and TRBJ1-3, is GAGVSQSPSNKVTEKGKDVELRCDPISGHTALYWYRQSLGQGLEFLIYFQGNSAPDKSGLPSDRFSAERTGGSVSTLTIQRTQQEDSAVYLCASSLTGAGNTIYFGEGSWLTVV.